The T cell receptor (beta chain) under discussion was sequenced for a study of blood T cells in healthy people across ages. A sample-barcoded 5' primer and a J-beta primer mix were used in a second PCR of roughly 6 to 12 cycles. Via MiXCR, TCRdb re-called the 5' RACE reads, giving one row per CDR3 protein. This table holds 780,000 or so distinct CDR3 sequences, less than 70% found once. Notes on the study in general: Estimated diversity that came from one million T cells was considered an underestimate. Shifts in expanded clonotypes may have been confounded by donor CMV status, which was unknown.

About this clonotype itself: The antigen remains undetermined.

Germline values: CDR1 SGHTA, CDR2 FQGTGA. V was pared by 3 bases and J by 2 bases, with 13 bases between. The CDR3 is 15 residues long. The sequenced sample consisted of blood. This receptor was identified in a man aged 80 or over in good health. The chain combines TRBV7-3 with TRBJ2-5; D call uncertain. For the CDR3, the DNA is TGTGCCAGCAGCTTGAATGGGCCGGTGCAAGAGACCCAGTACTTC. Its protein product is CASSLNGPVQETQYF. The whole variable domain, filled in from reference TRBV7-3 and TRBJ2-5, reads GAGVSQTPSNKVTEKGKYVELRCDPISGHTALYWYRQSLGQGPEFLIYFQGTGAADDSGLPNDRFFAVRPEGSVSTLKIQRTERGDSAVYLCASSLNGPVQETQYFGPGTRLLVL.